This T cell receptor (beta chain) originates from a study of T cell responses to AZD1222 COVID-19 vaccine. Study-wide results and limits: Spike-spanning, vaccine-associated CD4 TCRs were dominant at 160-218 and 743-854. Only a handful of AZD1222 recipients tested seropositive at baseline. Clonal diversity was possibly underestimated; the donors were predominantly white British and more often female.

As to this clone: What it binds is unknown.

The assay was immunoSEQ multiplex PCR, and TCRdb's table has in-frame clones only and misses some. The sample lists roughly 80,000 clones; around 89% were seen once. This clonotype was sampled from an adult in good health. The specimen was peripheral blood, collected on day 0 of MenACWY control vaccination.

CDR3 in amino acids: CASSPGGTMFF. DNA for the CDR3: TGTGCCAGCAGCCCAGGGGGGACCATGTTCTTC. J is TRBJ2-1 and V is TRBV9, with a weak D call TRBD1 (7 bases). V gave up 4 bases and J gave up 15 bases, with 14 bases separating them. Germline V gives CDR1 SGDLS, CDR2 YYNGEE. This CDR3 has 11 amino acids.